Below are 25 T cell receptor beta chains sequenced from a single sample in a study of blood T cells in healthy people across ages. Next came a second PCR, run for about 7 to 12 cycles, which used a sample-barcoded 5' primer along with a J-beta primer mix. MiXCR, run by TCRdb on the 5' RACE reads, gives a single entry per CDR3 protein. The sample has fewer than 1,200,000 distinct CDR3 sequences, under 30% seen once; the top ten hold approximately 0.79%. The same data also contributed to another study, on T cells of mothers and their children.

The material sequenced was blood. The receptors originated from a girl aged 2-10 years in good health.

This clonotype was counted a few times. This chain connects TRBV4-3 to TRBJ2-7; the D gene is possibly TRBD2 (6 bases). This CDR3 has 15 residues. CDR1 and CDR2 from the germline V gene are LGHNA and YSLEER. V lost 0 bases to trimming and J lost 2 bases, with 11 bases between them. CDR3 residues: CASSQEEGRTYEQYF. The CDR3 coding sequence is TGCGCCAGCAGCCAAGAGGAGGGCAGGACCTACGAGCAGTACTTC.

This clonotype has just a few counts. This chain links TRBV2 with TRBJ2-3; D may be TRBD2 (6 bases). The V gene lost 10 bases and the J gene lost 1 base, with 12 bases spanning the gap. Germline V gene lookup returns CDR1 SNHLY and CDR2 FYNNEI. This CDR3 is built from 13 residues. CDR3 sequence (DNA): TGTGCCACCCGGGCTAGCGGCACAGATACGCAGTATTTT. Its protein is CATRASGTDTQYF.

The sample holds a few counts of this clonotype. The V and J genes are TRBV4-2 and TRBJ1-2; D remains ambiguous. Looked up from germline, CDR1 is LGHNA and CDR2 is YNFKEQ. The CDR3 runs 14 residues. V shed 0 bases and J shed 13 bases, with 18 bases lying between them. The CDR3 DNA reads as TGTGCCAGCAGCCAAGATCCTCTCGAGGGAGGACGCACCTTC. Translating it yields CASSQDPLEGGRTF.

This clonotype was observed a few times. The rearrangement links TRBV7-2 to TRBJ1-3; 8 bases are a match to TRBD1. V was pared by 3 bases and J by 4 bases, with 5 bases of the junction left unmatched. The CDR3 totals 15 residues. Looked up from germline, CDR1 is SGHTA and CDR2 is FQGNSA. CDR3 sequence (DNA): TGTGCCAGCAGCTTGGACAGGGCCCCAGGAAACACCATATATTTT. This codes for CASSLDRAPGNTIYF. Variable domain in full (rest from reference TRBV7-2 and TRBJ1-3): GAGVSQSPSNKVTEKGKDVELRCDPISGHTALYWYRQSLGQGLEFLIYFQGNSAPDKSGLPSDRFSAERTGGSVSTLTIQRTQQEDSAVYLCASSLDRAPGNTIYFGEGSWLTVV.

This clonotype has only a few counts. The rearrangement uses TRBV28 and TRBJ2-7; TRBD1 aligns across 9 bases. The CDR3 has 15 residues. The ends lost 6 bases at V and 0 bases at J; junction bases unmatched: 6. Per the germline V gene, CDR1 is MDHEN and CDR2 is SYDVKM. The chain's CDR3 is CASSIPGQGSYEQYF. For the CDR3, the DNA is TGTGCCAGCAGCATCCCGGGACAGGGCTCCTACGAGCAGTACTTC.

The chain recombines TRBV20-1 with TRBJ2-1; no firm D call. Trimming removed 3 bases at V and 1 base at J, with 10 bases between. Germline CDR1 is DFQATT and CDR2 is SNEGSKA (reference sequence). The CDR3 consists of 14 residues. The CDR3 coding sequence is TGCAGTGCTAGTCAAAGAAGGTCCTACAATGAGCAGTTCTTC. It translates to CSASQRRSYNEQFF.

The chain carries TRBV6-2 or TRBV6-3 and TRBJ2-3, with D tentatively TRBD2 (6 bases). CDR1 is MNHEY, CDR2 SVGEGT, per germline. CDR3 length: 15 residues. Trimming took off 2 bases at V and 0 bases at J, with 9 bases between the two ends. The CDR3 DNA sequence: TGTGCCAGCAGTTACCGGGAGTGGAGCACAGATACGCAGTATTTT. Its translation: CASSYREWSTDTQYF.

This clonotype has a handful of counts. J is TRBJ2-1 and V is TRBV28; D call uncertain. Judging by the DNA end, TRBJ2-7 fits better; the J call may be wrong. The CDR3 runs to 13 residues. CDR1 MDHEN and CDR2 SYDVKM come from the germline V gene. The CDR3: CASSSGSPYEQYF. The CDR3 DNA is TGTGCCAGCAGTTCCGGGTCACCCTACGAGCAGTACTTC.

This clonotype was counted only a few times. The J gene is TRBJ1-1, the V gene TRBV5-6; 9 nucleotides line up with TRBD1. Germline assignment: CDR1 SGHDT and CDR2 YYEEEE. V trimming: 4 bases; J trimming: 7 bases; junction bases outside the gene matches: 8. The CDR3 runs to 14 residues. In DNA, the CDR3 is TGTGCCAGCAGCCTCATTGGACAGGGGTTTGAAGCTTTCTTT. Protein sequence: CASSLIGQGFEAFF.

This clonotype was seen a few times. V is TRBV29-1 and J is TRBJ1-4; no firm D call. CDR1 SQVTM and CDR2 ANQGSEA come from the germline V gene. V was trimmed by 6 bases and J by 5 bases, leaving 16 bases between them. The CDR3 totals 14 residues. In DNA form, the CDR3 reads TGCAGCGTCGTACCGGATCGGATCAATGAAAAACTGTTTTTT. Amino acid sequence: CSVVPDRINEKLFF. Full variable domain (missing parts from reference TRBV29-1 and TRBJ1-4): SAVISQKPSRDICQRGTSLTIQCQVDSQVTMMFWYRQQPGQSLTLIATANQGSEATYESGFVIDKFPISRPNLTFSTLTVSNMSPEDSSIYLCSVVPDRINEKLFFGSGTQLSVL.

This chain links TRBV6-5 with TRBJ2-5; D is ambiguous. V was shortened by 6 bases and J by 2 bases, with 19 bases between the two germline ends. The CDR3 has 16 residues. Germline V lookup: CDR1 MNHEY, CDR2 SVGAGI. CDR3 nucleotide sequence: TGTGCCAGCAGCCTTTACCGACTGCCCGGTCAAGAGACCCAGTACTTC. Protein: CASSLYRLPGQETQYF.

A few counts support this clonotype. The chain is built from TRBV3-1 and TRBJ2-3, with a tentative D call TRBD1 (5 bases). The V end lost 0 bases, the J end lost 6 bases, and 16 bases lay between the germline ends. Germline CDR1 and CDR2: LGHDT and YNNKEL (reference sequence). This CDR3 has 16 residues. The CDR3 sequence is CASSQDNSARADTQYF. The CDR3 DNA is TGTGCCAGCAGCCAAGATAACAGCGCCAGGGCGGATACGCAGTATTTT.

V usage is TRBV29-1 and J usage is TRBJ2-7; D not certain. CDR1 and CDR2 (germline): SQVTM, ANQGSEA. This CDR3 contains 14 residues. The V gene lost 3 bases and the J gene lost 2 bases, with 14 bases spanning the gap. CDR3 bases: TGCAGCGTTGATGGCCCACCGCCCCCCTACGAGCAGTACTTC. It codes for CSVDGPPPPYEQYF.

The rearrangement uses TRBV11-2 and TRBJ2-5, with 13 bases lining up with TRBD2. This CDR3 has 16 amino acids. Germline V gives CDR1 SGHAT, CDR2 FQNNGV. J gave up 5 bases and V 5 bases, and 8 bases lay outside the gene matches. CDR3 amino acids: CASSIRLAGGVETQYF. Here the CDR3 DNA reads TGTGCCAGCAGCATCAGACTAGCGGGAGGAGTCGAGACCCAGTACTTC.

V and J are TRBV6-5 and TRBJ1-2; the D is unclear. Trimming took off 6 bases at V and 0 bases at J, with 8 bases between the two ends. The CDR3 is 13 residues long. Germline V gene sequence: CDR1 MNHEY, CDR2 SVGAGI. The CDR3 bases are TGTGCCAGCAGCGACGATCCTAACTATGGCTACACCTTC. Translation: CASSDDPNYGYTF.

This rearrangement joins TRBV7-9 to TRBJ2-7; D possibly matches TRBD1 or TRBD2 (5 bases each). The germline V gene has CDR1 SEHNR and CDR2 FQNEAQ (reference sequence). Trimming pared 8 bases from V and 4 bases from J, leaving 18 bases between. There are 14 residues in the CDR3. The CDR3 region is CASGDLSIRYEQYF. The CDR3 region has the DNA TGTGCCAGCGGGGACCTATCAATTCGTTACGAGCAGTACTTC.

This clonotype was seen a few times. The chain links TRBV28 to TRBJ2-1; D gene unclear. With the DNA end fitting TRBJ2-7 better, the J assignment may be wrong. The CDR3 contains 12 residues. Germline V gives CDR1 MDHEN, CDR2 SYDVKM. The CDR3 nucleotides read TGTGCCAGCAGTTGGACGGTGTACGAGCAGTACTTC. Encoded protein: CASSWTVYEQYF.

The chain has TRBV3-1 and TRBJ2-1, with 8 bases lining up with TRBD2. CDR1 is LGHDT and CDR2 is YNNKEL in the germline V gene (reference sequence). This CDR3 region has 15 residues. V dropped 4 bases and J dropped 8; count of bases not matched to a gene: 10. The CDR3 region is CASSRDPGLGDEQFF. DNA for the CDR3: TGTGCCAGCAGCCGAGATCCGGGACTAGGGGATGAGCAGTTCTTC.

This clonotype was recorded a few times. CDR3 residues: CASSPWAPGYEQFF. The DNA of the CDR3 is TGTGCCAGCAGCCCTTGGGCCCCAGGCTATGAGCAGTTCTTC. The rearrangement uses TRBV7-9 and TRBJ2-5; the D is unclear. The assigned J gene may be wrong: the sequence end matches TRBJ2-1 better. This CDR3 comprises 14 residues. The germline V gene has CDR1 SEHNR and CDR2 FQNEAQ (reference sequence).

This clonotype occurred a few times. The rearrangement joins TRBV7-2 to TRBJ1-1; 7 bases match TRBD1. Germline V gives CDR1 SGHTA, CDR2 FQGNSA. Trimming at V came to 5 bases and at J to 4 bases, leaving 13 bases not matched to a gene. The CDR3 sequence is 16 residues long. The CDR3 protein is CASSRRQGGWSTEAFF. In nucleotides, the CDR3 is TGTGCCAGCAGCCGAAGACAGGGAGGGTGGAGCACTGAAGCTTTCTTT.

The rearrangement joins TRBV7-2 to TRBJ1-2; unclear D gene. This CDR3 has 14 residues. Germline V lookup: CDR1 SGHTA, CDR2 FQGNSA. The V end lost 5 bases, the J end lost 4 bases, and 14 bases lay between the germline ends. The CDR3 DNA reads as TGTGCCAGCAGCCCGGAGGAGCTCATCTATGGCTACACCTTC. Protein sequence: CASSPEELIYGYTF.

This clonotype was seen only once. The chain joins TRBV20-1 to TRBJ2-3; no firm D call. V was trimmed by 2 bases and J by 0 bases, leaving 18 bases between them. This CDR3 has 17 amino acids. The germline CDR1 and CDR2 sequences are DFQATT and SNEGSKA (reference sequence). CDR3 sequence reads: CSARFRPRLSSTDTQYF. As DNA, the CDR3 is TGCAGTGCTAGATTTCGCCCAAGGTTATCTAGCACAGATACGCAGTATTTT.

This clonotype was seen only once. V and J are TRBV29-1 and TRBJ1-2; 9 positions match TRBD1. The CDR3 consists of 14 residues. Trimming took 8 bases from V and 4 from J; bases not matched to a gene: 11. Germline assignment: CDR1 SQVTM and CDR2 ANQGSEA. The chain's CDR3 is CSISDRGIGYGYTF. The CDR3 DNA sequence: TGCAGCATATCGGACAGGGGAATCGGCTATGGCTACACCTTC.

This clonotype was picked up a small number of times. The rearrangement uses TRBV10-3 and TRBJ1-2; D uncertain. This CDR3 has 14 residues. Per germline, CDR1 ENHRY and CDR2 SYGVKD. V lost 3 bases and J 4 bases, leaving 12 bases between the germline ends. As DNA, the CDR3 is TGTGCCATCAGTGAATACAGAGGTAGCTATGGCTACACCTTC. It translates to CAISEYRGSYGYTF.

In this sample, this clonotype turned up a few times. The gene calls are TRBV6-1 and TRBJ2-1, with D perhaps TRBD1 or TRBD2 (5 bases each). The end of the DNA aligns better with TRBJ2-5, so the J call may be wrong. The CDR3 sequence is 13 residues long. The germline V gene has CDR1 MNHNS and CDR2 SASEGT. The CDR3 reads CATEEGKVETQYF. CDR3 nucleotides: TGTGCCACCGAAGAGGGGAAAGTTGAGACCCAGTACTTC.